This TCR beta chain is drawn from a study of blood T cell repertoires in COVID-19. At the level of the study: COVID-19 samples collected from the United States, Italy and Spain covered acute and convalescent phases. From T cells, B-cell-depleted T cells, or PBMCs came the material, which was cDNA or gDNA.

This CDR3 contains 15 residues. Trimming took off 3 bases at V and 4 bases at J, with 18 bases between the two ends. The germline gives CDR1 GTSNPN, CDR2 SVGIG (reference sequence). Authors' analysis steps: How many nucleated cells were present was estimated from reference gene primer amplification. Repertoires were generated with immunoSEQ multiplex PCR, while TCRdb's copy carries only in-frame clones and drops some. V, J and clone size are those of that table, while D and trimming were read from the DNA. This table holds about 150,000 clones, over 75% found once. The sequence came from a human donor in a cohort sampled during active COVID-19. What was sequenced was peripheral blood. The chain recombines TRBV30 with TRBJ1-2; D possibly corresponds to TRBD1 (5 bases). As DNA, the CDR3 is TGTGCCTGGAGCGCGGACACACAGGCAATCTATGGCTACACCTTC. The encoded protein is CAWSADTQAIYGYTF.